This T cell receptor beta chain emerged from a study of T cell changes during pregnancy in multiple sclerosis. Here immunoSEQ multiplex PCR was the method, and the copy in TCRdb shows in-frame clones only, minus some. The sample yields tens of thousands of clones, roughly 92% seen once. The sequences come from CD4+ T cells from peripheral blood mononuclear cells, collected in the third trimester of pregnancy. The clonotype was recovered from a female donor in good health, enrolled as a control in a pregnancy study.

CDR3 DNA: TGTGCCAGCAGCCGGACTAGCGGGGCAGCATTGGAGCAGTTCTTC. It codes for CASSRTSGAALEQFF. This chain connects TRBV7-3 to TRBJ2-1, with 12 nucleotides matching TRBD2. Per the germline V gene, CDR1 is SGHTA and CDR2 is FQGTGA. Trimming removed 5 bases from V and 10 bases from J; junction bases left unmatched: 9. CDR3 length: 15 residues.